Shown below are 14 T cell receptor beta chains from a single sample sequenced in a study of shared clonotypes between healthy human individuals. Assay: immunoSEQ multiplex PCR; the TCRdb copy retains only in-frame clones and omits some. Of some 2.3 million clones detected, roughly 93% appear once; the ten largest clones hold roughly 0.36%. The sample taken for sequencing was naive CD4+ T cells from PBMCs. As to subset: CD45RA+ positively selected. These receptors originate from a man between 18 and 29 years old in good health. Some clones in this sample may be carry-over from other donors' samples.

As to this clone: A read error may account for a junction end that differs from germline. The chain employs TRBV19 and TRBJ2-7; D is possibly TRBD1 (5 bases). The CDR3 totals 12 residues. Germline CDR1 reads LNHDA; CDR2 reads SQIVND (reference sequence). The CDR3 DNA reads as TGTGCCAGTAGTCCGGATAGGGGTCCTAAGGGCTTC. It is translated as CASSPDRGPKGF. The variable domain in full, with the rest retrieved from reference TRBV19 and TRBJ2-7, is DGGITQSPKYLFRKEGQNVTLSCEQNLNHDAMYWYRQDPGQGLRLIYYSQIVNDFQKGDIAEGYSVSREKKESFPLTVTSAQKNPTAFYLCASSPDRGPKGFGPGTRLTVT.

The chain carries TRBV2 and TRBJ1-2; possible D gene TRBD1, 5 bases. CDR3 length: 14 residues. Germline-derived CDR1 and CDR2 are SNHLY and FYNNEI. Trimming shortened V by 5 bases and J by 6 bases, and 16 bases separated the two germline ends. CDR3 amino acids: CASSPQGWRDGYTF. CDR3 DNA: TGTGCCAGCAGTCCCCAGGGATGGAGGGATGGCTACACCTTC.

The chain has TRBV4-2 and TRBJ2-5; 9 bases map to TRBD2. Germline assignment: CDR1 LGHNA and CDR2 YNFKEQ. With 0 bases clipped from V and 0 bases from J, the junction kept 2 bases outside the gene matches. This CDR3 has 16 amino acids. CDR3 in DNA: TGTGCCAGCAGCCAAGATCTAGCGGGATACCAAGAGACCCAGTACTTC. Translation gives CASSQDLAGYQETQYF.

The J gene is TRBJ2-1, the V gene TRBV19, with 12 bases fitting TRBD2. The germline gives CDR1 LNHDA, CDR2 SQIVND (reference sequence). V lost 6 bases to trimming and J lost 2 bases; unmatched junction nucleotides: 8. CDR3 size: 17 residues. CDR3 protein: CASRPLAGGSPYNEQFF. In DNA, the CDR3 is TGTGCCAGTAGGCCCCTAGCGGGAGGGTCCCCCTACAATGAGCAGTTCTTC.

Details on this clone: The sample holds other DNA sequences that translate to the same CDR3. The V gene is TRBV18, the J gene TRBJ2-7, with 8 bases matching TRBD2. Per germline, CDR1 KGHSH and CDR2 LQKENI. Unmatched junction bases numbered 4, after V lost 3 bases and J lost 6 bases. This CDR3 region has 13 residues. The chain's CDR3 is CASSPPGGIEQYF. The CDR3 nucleotides read TGTGCCAGCTCACCCCCGGGGGGGATCGAGCAGTACTTC.

The chain links TRBV6-1 to TRBJ2-7, with D maybe TRBD2 (7 bases). The germline CDR1 and CDR2 sequences are MNHNS and SASEGT. Trimming took off 5 bases at V and 0 bases at J, with 11 bases between the two ends. This CDR3 has 14 amino acids. The CDR3 bases are TGTGCCAGCAGTACGGGGGGCTACTCCTACGAGCAGTACTTC. This gives the protein CASSTGGYSYEQYF.

The chain combines TRBV7-2 with TRBJ2-1; D is perhaps TRBD2 (5 bases). The CDR3 covers 13 residues. V lost 5 bases to trimming and J lost 7 bases, with 12 bases between them. Germline V gene lookup returns CDR1 SGHTA and CDR2 FQGNSA. This CDR3 is CASSRGSGNEQFF. The DNA for the CDR3 is TGTGCCAGCAGCAGAGGCAGCGGAAATGAGCAGTTCTTC.

V is TRBV20-1 and J is TRBJ1-1; D is possibly TRBD1 (5 bases). This CDR3 region has 11 residues. V dropped 1 base and J dropped 8 bases, with 8 bases sitting between them. CDR1 DFQATT and CDR2 SNEGSKA come from the germline V gene (reference sequence). The CDR3 region has the DNA TGCAGTGCTAGAGCCCAGGGAGAAGCTTTCTTT. This gives the protein CSARAQGEAFF.

The gene calls are TRBV6-1 and TRBJ2-4; a weak D match, TRBD2 (6 bases). There are 17 residues in the CDR3. Trimming took off 1 base at V and 0 bases at J, with 13 bases between the two ends. Germline V gives CDR1 MNHNS, CDR2 SASEGT. For the CDR3, the DNA is TGTGCCAGCAGTGAAGAAACAAGGGGACTAGCCAAAAACATTCAGTACTTC. This translates into CASSEETRGLAKNIQYF.

This chain uses TRBV7-2 with TRBJ1-3; 7 bases match TRBD1. V lost 5 bases, J lost 2 bases, and 6 bases stayed unmatched. The germline CDR1 and CDR2 sequences are SGHTA and FQGNSA. This CDR3 contains 15 residues. The CDR3 loop is CASSPQGTPGNTIYF. CDR3 in DNA: TGTGCCAGCAGCCCACAGGGGACCCCTGGAAACACCATATATTTT.

About this clone: Within the sample, other DNA sequences also encode this same CDR3. The V call is TRBV18, the J call TRBJ2-5, with D possibly being TRBD1 (5 bases). The germline CDR1 and CDR2 sequences are KGHSH and LQKENI. V was trimmed by 1 base and J by 4 bases, leaving 7 bases between them. The CDR3 has 13 residues. The CDR3 DNA follows: TGTGCCAGCTCACCACGGGGCGGAGAGACCCAGTACTTC. Translation: CASSPRGGETQYF.

The chain is built from TRBV10-3 and TRBJ2-7; D could derive from TRBD1 or TRBD2 (5 bases each). Germline V lookup: CDR1 ENHRY, CDR2 SYGVKD. This CDR3 contains 17 residues. Trimming took 6 bases from V and 2 from J, leaving 23 bases between them. CDR3 region: CAISDRREGRKTYEQYF. In nucleotides, the CDR3 is TGTGCCATCAGCGATCGCCGAGAGGGACGGAAAACCTACGAGCAGTACTTC.

This chain joins TRBV5-4 and TRBJ1-1; the D gene is possibly TRBD1 (6 bases). The V gene's germline CDR1 is SGHNT and CDR2 YYREEE (reference sequence). V lost 4 bases to trimming and J lost 1 base, with 17 bases between them. The CDR3 is 16 amino acids. CDR3 sequence: CASSPYREAGNTEAFF. CDR3 DNA sequence: TGTGCCAGCAGCCCTTACAGGGAAGCGGGGAACACTGAAGCTTTCTTT.

The rearrangement uses TRBV29-1 and TRBJ1-1; 7 nucleotides agree with TRBD1. This CDR3 contains 13 residues. V lost 2 bases and J lost 7; bases outside the gene matches: 7. From germline, CDR1 is SQVTM and CDR2 ANQGSEA. The CDR3 coding sequence is TGCAGCGTTGAAACAGGGGCGAGGGATGAAGCTTTCTTT. Translated, it gives CSVETGARDEAFF.